The rows below give T cell receptor beta chains drawn from one sample of a study of regulatory T cells in long-lasting Graves disease. TCRdb re-called the multiplex PCR reads with MiXCR, one entry per CDR3 protein. The sample carries some 500,000 distinct CDR3 sequences, around 16% recorded once. These data were also filed under a second study, of T cells in Graves' hyperthyroidism and ophthalmopathy.

The sequenced sample was peripheral blood mononuclear cells (PBMCs), obtained at new diagnosis, from a patient treated with antithyroid drugs. The receptors stem from a woman aged 40 to 65 with Graves disease. Both conserved end residues are part of each CDR3. Each record gives: J gene, V gene, clone size, D gene, CDR3 protein, CDR3 DNA. D genes are given only for firm matches. Clone size is stated in some rows and not others, as once, few, many or a class when expanded.

J gene: TRBJ2-7
V gene: TRBV11-2
clone size: many
D gene: NA
CDR3 protein: CASSPTIVSYEQYF
CDR3 DNA: TGTGCCAGCAGCCCGACGATAGTCTCCTACGAGCAGTACTTC

J gene: TRBJ2-4
V gene: TRBV11-2
clone size: many
D gene: TRBD1
CDR3 protein: CASSPGQWKNIQYF
CDR3 DNA: TGTGCCAGCAGCCCGGGACAGTGGAAAAACATTCAGTACTTC

J gene: TRBJ1-5
V gene: TRBV10-3
clone size: few
D gene: NA
CDR3 protein: CAISESLGSNQPQHF
CDR3 DNA: TGTGCCATCAGTGAGTCGTTGGGAAGCAATCAGCCCCAGCATTTT

J gene: TRBJ2-1
V gene: TRBV20-1
clone size: many
D gene: NA
CDR3 protein: CSARHSGPEQFF
CDR3 DNA: TGCAGTGCCAGGCATTCGGGGCCTGAGCAGTTCTTC

J gene: TRBJ1-5
V gene: TRBV28
clone size: many
D gene: NA
CDR3 protein: CASSPPPRQPQHF
CDR3 DNA: TGTGCCAGCAGTCCCCCACCGCGGCAGCCCCAGCATTTT

J gene: TRBJ1-1
V gene: TRBV12-3/TRBV12-4
clone size: many
D gene: NA
CDR3 protein: CASTPEGLKAFF
CDR3 DNA: TGTGCCAGCACCCCTGAGGGGCTAAAAGCTTTCTTT

J gene: TRBJ1-5
V gene: TRBV5-1
clone size: many
D gene: NA
CDR3 protein: CASSLGEVQSPQHF
CDR3 DNA: TGCGCCAGCAGCTTGGGGGAGGTCCAAAGCCCCCAGCATTTT

J gene: TRBJ2-7
V gene: TRBV11-2
clone size: once
D gene: NA
CDR3 protein: CASSHPSRHEQYF
CDR3 DNA: TGTGCCAGCAGCCATCCCTCCCGGCACGAGCAGTACTTC

J gene: TRBJ1-1
V gene: TRBV12-3/TRBV12-4
clone size: many
D gene: TRBD1
CDR3 protein: CASKDRAGTEAFF
CDR3 DNA: TGTGCCAGCAAAGACAGGGCGGGGACTGAAGCTTTCTTT

J gene: TRBJ2-7
V gene: TRBV19
clone size: many
D gene: NA
CDR3 protein: CASTPRGGNSYEQYF
CDR3 DNA: TGTGCCAGTACTCCCCGTGGAGGGAACTCCTACGAGCAGTACTTC

J gene: TRBJ2-3
V gene: TRBV7-2
clone size: many
D gene: NA
CDR3 protein: CASTLGTSRTDTQYF
CDR3 DNA: TGTGCCAGCACCCTCGGGACATCCCGCACAGATACGCAGTATTTT

J gene: TRBJ2-1
V gene: TRBV11-2
clone size: NA
D gene: NA
CDR3 protein: CASSLGGRFDEQFF
CDR3 DNA: TGTGCCAGCAGCTTAGGTGGGAGGTTCGATGAGCAGTTCTTC

J gene: TRBJ1-4
V gene: TRBV6-2/TRBV6-3
clone size: many
D gene: NA
CDR3 protein: CASSWGANEKLFF
CDR3 DNA: TGTGCCAGCAGTTGGGGAGCTAATGAAAAACTGTTTTTT

J gene: TRBJ2-2
V gene: TRBV6-5
clone size: few
D gene: NA
CDR3 protein: CASSYGGGGTGELFF
CDR3 DNA: TGTGCCAGCAGTTACGGAGGGGGGGGCACCGGGGAGCTGTTTTTT

J gene: TRBJ1-4
V gene: TRBV3-1
clone size: many
D gene: NA
CDR3 protein: CASSRMEDVGEKLFF
CDR3 DNA: TGTGCCAGCAGCCGTATGGAGGACGTGGGCGAAAAACTGTTTTTT

J gene: TRBJ1-2
V gene: TRBV6-5
clone size: NA
D gene: NA
CDR3 protein: CASSYSTTSPGYTF
CDR3 DNA: TGTGCCAGCAGTTACTCGACAACTAGTCCGGGCTACACCTTC

J gene: TRBJ2-3
V gene: TRBV30
clone size: many
D gene: TRBD2
CDR3 protein: CAWSVLAGGTDTQYF
CDR3 DNA: TGTGCCTGGAGTGTACTCGCGGGGGGGACAGATACGCAGTATTTT

J gene: TRBJ1-5
V gene: TRBV20-1
clone size: few
D gene: NA
CDR3 protein: CSATEEGDQPQHF
CDR3 DNA: TGCAGTGCTACCGAGGAAGGGGATCAGCCCCAGCATTTT